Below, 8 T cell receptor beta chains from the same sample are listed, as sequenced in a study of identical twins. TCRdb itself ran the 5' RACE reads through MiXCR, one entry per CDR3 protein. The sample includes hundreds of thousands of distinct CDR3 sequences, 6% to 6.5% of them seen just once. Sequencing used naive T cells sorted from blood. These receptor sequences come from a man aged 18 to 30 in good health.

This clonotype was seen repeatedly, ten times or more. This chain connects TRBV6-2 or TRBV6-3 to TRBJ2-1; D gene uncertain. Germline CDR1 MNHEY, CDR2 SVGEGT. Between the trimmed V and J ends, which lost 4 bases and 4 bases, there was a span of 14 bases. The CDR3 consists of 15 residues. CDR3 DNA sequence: TGTGCCAGCAGTTTTGGCAACGGCGTATACAATGAGCAGTTCTTC. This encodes CASSFGNGVYNEQFF.

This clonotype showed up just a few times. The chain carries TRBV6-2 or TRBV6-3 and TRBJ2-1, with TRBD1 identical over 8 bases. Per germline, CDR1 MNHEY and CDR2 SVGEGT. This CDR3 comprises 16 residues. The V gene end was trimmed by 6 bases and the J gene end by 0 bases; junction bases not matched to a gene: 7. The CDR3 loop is CASSRLGTGSYNEQFF. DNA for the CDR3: TGTGCCAGCAGCCGACTAGGGACAGGCTCCTACAATGAGCAGTTCTTC.

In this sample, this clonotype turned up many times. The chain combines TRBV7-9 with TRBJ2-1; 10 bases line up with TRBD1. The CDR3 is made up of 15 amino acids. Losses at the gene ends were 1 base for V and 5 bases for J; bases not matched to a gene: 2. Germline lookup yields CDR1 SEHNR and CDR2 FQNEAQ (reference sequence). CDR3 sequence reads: CASSLVGQGNNEQFF. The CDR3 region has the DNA TGTGCCAGCAGCTTAGTGGGACAGGGGAACAATGAGCAGTTCTTC.

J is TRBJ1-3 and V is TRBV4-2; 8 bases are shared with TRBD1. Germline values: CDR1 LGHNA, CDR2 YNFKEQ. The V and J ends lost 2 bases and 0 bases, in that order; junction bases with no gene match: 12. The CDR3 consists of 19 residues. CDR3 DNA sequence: TGTGCCAGCAGCCAAAGGACAGGGCGTATAGAAAGCTCTGGAAACACCATATATTTT. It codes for CASSQRTGRIESSGNTIYF.

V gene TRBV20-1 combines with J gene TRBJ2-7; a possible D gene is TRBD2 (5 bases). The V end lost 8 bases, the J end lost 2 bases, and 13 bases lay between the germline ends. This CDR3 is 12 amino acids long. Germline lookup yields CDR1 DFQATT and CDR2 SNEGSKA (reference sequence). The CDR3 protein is CSNPVSAYEQYV. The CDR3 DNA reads TGCAGTAACCCGGTTAGCGCCTACGAGCAGTACGTC.

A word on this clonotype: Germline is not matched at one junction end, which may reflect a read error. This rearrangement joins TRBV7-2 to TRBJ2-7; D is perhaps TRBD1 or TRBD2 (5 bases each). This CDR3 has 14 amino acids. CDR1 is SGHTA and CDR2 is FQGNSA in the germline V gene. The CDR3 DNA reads TGTGCCAGCGGCTTGAGGGGCGGAAGGGCAGAGCAGTACTTC. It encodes CASGLRGGRAEQYF. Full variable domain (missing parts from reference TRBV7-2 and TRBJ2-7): GAGVSQSPSNKVTEKGKDVELRCDPISGHTALYWYRQSLGQGLEFLIYFQGNSAPDKSGLPSDRFSAERTGGSVSTLTIQRTQQEDSAVYLCASGLRGGRAEQYFGPGTRLTVT.

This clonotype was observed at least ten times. The CDR3 DNA reads TGTGCCAGCAGCTTAGATCTCGAAAGCTCCTACAATGAGCAGTTCTTC. Protein product: CASSLDLESSYNEQFF. V and J are TRBV11-2 and TRBJ2-1; D is unresolved. Trimming stripped 0 bases from V and 0 bases from J, with 9 bases between. This CDR3 is built from 16 residues. Germline V gives CDR1 SGHAT, CDR2 FQNNGV. Using reference TRBV11-2 and TRBJ2-1 for the parts outside the CDR3, the full variable domain is EAGVAQSPRYKIIEKRQSVAFWCNPISGHATLYWYQQILGQGPKLLIQFQNNGVVDDSQLPKDRFSAERLKGVDSTLKIQPAKLEDSAVYLCASSLDLESSYNEQFFGPGTRLTVL.

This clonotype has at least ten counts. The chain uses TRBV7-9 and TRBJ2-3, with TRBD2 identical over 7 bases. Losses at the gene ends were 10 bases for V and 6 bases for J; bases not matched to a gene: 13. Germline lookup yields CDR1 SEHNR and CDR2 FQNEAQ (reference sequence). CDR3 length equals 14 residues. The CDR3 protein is CATGEGGFSDTQYF. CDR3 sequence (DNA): TGTGCCACCGGGGAGGGCGGCTTCAGCGATACGCAGTATTTT.